This section outlines one TCR beta chain sequence together with its context. These data come from a study of blood T cell repertoires in COVID-19. Study as a whole: Material from acute and convalescent COVID-19 was sourced from the United States, Italy and Spain. Sources were T cells, B-cell-depleted T cells, or PBMCs; the material itself was cDNA or gDNA.

Original processing methods: Estimates of nucleated cell counts were drawn from the amplification of reference gene primers. Assay used: immunoSEQ multiplex PCR; TCRdb lists only in-frame clones, some missing. V and J calls and clone size are given by that table; D and trimming were obtained from the DNA. This table has about 95,000 clones, under 90% appearing once. CDR3 length: 12 amino acids. Trimming shortened V by 7 bases and J by 4 bases, and 13 bases separated the two germline ends. Per the germline V gene, CDR1 is SQVTM and CDR2 is ANQGSEA. The specimen sequenced was peripheral blood. This clonotype was sampled from a human donor in a cohort sampled during active COVID-19. This chain uses TRBV29-1 with TRBJ2-5; D possibly corresponds to TRBD1 (6 bases). The DNA for the CDR3 is TGCAGCGGCGGACAGCCTAGAGAGACCCAGTACTTC. It encodes CSGGQPRETQYF.